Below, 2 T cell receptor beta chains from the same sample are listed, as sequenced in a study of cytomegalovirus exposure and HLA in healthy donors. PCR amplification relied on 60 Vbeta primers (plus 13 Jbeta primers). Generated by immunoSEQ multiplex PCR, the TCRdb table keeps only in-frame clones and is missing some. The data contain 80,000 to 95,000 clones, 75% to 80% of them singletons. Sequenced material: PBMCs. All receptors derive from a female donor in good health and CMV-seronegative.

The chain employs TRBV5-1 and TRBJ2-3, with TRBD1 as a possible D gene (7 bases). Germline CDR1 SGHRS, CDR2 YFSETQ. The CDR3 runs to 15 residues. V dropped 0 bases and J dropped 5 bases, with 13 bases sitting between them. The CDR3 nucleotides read TGCGCCAGCAGCTTGGATGACAGGGAGGTAGATACGCAGTATTTT. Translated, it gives CASSLDDREVDTQYF.

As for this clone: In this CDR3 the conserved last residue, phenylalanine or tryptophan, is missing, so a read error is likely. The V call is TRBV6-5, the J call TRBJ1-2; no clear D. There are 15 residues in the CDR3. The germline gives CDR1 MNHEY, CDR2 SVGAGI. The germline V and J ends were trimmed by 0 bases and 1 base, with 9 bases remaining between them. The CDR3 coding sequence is TGTGCCAGCAGTTACTCTGCCGGGATTAACTATGGCTACACCCTC. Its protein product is CASSYSAGINYGYTL.